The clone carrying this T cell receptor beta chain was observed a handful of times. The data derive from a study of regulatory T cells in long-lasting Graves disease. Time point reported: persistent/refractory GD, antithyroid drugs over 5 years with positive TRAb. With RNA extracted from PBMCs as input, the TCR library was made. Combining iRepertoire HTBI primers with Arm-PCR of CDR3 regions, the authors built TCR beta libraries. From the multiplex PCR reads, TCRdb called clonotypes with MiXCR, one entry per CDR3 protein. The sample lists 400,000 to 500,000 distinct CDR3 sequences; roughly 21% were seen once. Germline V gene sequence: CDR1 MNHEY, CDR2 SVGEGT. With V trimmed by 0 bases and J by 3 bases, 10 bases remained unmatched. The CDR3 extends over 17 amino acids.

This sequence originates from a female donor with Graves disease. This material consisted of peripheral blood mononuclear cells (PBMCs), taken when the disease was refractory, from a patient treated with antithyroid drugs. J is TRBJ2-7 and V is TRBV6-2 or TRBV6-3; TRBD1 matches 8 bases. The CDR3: CASSYSAKTGVDYEQYF. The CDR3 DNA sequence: TGTGCCAGCAGTTACTCCGCTAAGACAGGGGTAGACTACGAGCAGTACTTC.